The clone carrying this TCR beta chain was observed a handful of times. Its cognate antigen is unknown. This was the immunoSEQ version 4 assay in survey mode. Profiled with immunoSEQ multiplex PCR; TCRdb holds only in-frame clones, not every one. Among fewer than 20,000 clones, about four fifths were seen once, and the ten largest hold 6.8%. These data are taken from a study of persistence of HIV-infected CD4 T cells. Whole-study context: Multiple blood draws of up to 180 mL, except two donors with single leukapheresis.

Germline CDR1 GTSNPN, CDR2 SVGIG (reference sequence). Trimming stripped 0 bases from V and 4 bases from J, with 7 bases between. The CDR3 is made up of 13 amino acids. Cells were stimulated with CMV-infected fibroblast lysates at approximately 10 ug/mL. Responding CD4+ T cells were sorted by upregulation of both CD40 ligand and CD69. Suppressive ART was started during chronic HIV-1 infection in these adults. The specimen comprised CD4+ T cells sorted from PBMCs after 18-hour stimulation, sampled from a patient who received antiretroviral therapy. The gene calls are TRBV30 and TRBJ1-5; D gene uncertain. The clonotype comes from an adult man with HIV who was CMV-seropositive. The CDR3 sequence: CAWSVAGNQPQHF. In DNA form, the CDR3 reads TGTGCCTGGAGTGTGGCAGGAAATCAGCCCCAGCATTTT.